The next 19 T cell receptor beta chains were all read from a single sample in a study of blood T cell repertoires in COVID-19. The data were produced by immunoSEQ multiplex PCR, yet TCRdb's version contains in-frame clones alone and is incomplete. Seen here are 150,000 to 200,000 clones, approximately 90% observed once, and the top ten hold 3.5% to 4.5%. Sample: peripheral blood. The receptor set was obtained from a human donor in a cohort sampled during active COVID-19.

Written as DNA, the CDR3 is TGTGCCACCAGACAGGGGAATGAAAAACTGTTTTTT. Its translation is CATRQGNEKLFF. The rearrangement links TRBV28 to TRBJ1-4, with TRBD1 matching 8 bases. The germline CDR1 and CDR2 sequences are MDHEN and SYDVKM. This CDR3 comprises 12 residues. The V segment lost 10 bases and the J segment 5 bases; nucleotides outside the gene matches: 3. The full variable domain, its missing parts supplied by reference TRBV28 and TRBJ1-4, is DVKVTQSSRYLVKRTGEKVFLECVQDMDHENMFWYRQDPGLGLRLIYFSYDVKMKEKGDIPEGYSVSREKKERFSLILESASTNQTSMYLCATRQGNEKLFFGSGTQLSVL.

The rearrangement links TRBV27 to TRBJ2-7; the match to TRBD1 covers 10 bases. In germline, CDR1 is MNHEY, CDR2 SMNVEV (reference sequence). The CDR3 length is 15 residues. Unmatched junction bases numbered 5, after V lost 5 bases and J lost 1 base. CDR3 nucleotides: TGTGCCAGCAGTGAGGACAGGGGGGTTTCCTACGAGCAGTACTTC. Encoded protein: CASSEDRGVSYEQYF.

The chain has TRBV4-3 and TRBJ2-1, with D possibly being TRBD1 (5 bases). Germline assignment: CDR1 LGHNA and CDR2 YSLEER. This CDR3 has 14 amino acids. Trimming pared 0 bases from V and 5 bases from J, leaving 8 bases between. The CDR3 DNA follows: TGCGCCAGCAGCCAAGATCAGGGAAACAATGAGCAGTTCTTC. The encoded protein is CASSQDQGNNEQFF.

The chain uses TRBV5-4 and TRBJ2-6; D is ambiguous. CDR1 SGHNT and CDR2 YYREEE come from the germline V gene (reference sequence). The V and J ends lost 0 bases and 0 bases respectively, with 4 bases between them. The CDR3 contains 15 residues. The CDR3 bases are TGTGCCAGCAGCTTGGCGGGCTCTGGGGCCAACGTCCTGACTTTC. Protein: CASSLAGSGANVLTF. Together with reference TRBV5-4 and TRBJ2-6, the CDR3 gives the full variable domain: ETGVTQSPTHLIKTRGQQVTLRCSSQSGHNTVSWYQQALGQGPQFIFQYYREEENGRGNFPPRFSGLQFPNYSSELNVNALELDDSALYLCASSLAGSGANVLTFGAGSRLTVL.

In nucleotides, the CDR3 is TGCGCCAGCAGCCAAGATCCGTACAGGGGTTCCAATGAGCAGTTCTTC. Protein sequence: CASSQDPYRGSNEQFF. The chain combines TRBV4-3 with TRBJ2-1; 7 bases fit TRBD1. Germline CDR1 reads LGHNA; CDR2 reads YSLEER. CDR3 length equals 16 residues. The V segment lost 0 bases and the J segment 6 bases; nucleotides outside the gene matches: 8.

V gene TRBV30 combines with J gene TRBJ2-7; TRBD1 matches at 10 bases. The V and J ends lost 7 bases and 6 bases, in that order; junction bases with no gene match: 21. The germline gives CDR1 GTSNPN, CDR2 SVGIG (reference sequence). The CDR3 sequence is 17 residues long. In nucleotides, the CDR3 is TGTGCCTTTAGTGGGGACAGGGGATTTATCACCCTACGCGAGCAGTACTTC. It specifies CAFSGDRGFITLREQYF.

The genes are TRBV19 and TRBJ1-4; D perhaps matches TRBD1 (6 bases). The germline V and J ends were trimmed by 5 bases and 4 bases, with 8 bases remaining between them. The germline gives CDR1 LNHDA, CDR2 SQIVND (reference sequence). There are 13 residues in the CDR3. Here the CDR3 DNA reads TGTGCCAGTAGTCCCAGGGGTAATGAAAAACTGTTTTTT. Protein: CASSPRGNEKLFF.

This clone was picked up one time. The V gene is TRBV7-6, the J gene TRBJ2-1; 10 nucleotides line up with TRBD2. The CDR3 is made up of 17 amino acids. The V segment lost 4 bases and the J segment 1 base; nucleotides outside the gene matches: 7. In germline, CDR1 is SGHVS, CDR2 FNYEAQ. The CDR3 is CASSSRLAGVSYNEQFF. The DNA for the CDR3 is TGTGCCAGCAGCTCGCGGCTAGCGGGAGTATCCTACAATGAGCAGTTCTTC.

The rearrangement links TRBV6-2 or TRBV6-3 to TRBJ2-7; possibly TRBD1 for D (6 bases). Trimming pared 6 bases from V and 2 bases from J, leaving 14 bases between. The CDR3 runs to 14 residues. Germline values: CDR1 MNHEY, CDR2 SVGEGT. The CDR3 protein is CASSDTGSTYEQYF. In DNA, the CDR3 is TGTGCCAGCAGCGACACAGGGTCAACCTACGAGCAGTACTTC.

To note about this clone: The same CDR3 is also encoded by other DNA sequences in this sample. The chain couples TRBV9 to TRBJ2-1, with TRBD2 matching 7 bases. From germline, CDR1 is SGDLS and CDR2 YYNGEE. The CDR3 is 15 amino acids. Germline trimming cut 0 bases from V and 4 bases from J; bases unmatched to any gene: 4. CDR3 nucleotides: TGTGCCAGCAGCGTAGGAACTAGCGAGTACAATGAGCAGTTCTTC. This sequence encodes CASSVGTSEYNEQFF.

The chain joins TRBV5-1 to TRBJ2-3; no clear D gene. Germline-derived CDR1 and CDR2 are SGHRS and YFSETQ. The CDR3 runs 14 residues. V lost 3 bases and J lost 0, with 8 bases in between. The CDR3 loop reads CASSSKQSTDTQYF. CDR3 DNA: TGCGCCAGCAGCTCCAAACAGAGCACAGATACGCAGTATTTT.

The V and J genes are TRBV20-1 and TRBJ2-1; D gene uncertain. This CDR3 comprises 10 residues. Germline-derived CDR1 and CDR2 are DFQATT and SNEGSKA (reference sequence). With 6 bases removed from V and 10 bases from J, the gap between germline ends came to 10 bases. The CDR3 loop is CSAWAREQFF. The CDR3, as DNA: TGCAGTGCCTGGGCCCGCGAGCAGTTCTTC.

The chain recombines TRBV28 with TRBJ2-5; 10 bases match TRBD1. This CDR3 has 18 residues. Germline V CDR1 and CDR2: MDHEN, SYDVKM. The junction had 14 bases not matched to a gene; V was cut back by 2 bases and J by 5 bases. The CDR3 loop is CASSLRGRTGGGSETQYF. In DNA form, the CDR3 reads TGTGCCAGCAGTTTAAGGGGCAGGACAGGGGGTGGATCGGAGACCCAGTACTTC. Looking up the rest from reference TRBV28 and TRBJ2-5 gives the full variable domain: DVKVTQSSRYLVKRTGEKVFLECVQDMDHENMFWYRQDPGLGLRLIYFSYDVKMKEKGDIPEGYSVSREKKERFSLILESASTNQTSMYLCASSLRGRTGGGSETQYFGPGTRLLVL.

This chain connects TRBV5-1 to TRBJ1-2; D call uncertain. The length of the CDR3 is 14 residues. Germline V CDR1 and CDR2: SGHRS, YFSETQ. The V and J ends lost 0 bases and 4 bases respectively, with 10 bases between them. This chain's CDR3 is CASSLGASFYGYTF. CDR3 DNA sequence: TGCGCCAGCAGCTTGGGGGCCAGCTTCTATGGCTACACCTTC.

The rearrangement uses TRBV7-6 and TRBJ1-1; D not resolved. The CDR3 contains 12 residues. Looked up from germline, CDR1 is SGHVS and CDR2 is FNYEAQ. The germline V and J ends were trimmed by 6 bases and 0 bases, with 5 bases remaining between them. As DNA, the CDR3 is TGTGCCAGCAGGAGGTTGAACACTGAAGCTTTCTTT. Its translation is CASRRLNTEAFF. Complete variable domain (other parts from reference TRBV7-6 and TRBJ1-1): GAGVSQSPRYKVTKRGQDVALRCDPISGHVSLYWYRQALGQGPEFLTYFNYEAQQDKSGLPNDRFSAERPEGSISTLTIQRTEQRDSAMYRCASRRLNTEAFFGQGTRLTVV.

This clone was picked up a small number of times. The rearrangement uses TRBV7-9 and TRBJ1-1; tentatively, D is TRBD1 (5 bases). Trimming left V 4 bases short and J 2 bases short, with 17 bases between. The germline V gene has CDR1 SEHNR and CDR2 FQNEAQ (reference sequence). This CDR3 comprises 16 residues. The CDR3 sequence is CASSSARWGGNTEAFF. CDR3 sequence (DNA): TGTGCCAGCAGCTCCGCGAGGTGGGGGGGAAACACTGAAGCTTTCTTT.

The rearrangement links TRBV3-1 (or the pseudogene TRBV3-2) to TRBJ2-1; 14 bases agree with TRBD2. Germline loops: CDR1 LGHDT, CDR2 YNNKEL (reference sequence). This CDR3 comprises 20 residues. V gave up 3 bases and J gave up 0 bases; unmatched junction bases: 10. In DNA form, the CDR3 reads TGTGCCAGCAGCCACTGCCCGGGACTAGCGGGAGAGAGCTCCTACAATGAGCAGTTCTTC. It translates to CASSHCPGLAGESSYNEQFF.

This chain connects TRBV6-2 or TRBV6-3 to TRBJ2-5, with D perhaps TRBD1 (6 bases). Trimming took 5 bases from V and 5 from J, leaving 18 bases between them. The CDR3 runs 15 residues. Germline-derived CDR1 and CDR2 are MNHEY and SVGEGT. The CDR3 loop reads CASSQPRTVTETQYF. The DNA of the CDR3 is TGTGCCAGCAGTCAGCCGAGGACAGTAACTGAGACCCAGTACTTC.

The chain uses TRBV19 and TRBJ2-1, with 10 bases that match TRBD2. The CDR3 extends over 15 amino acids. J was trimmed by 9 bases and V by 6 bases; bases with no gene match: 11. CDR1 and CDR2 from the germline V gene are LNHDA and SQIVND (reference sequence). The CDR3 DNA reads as TGTGCCAGTAGCTCCAGCGGGAGGGCCCTAGTTGAGCAGTTCTTC. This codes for CASSSSGRALVEQFF.